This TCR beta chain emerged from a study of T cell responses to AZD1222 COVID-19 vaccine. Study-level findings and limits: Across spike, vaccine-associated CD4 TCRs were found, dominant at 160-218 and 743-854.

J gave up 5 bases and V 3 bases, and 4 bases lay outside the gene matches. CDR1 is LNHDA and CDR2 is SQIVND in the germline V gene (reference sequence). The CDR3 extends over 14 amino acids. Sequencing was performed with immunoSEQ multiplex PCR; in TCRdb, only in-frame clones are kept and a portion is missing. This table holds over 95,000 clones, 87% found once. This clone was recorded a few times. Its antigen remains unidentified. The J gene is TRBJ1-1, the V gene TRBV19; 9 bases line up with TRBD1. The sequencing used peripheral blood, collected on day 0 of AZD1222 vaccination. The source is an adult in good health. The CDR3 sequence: CASSMDRGRTEAFF. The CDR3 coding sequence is TGTGCCAGTAGTATGGACAGGGGAAGAACTGAAGCTTTCTTT.